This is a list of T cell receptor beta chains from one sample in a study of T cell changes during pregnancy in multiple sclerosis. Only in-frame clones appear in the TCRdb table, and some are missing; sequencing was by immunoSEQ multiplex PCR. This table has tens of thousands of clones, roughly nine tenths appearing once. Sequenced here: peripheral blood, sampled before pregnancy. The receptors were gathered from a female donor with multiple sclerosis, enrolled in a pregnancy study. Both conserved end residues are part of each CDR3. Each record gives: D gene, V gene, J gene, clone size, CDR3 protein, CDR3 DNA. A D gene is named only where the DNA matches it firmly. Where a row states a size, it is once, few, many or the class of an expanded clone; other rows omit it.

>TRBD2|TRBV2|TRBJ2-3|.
CASRPGLTRDTQYF
TGTGCCAGCAGGCCGGGACTAACTCGAGATACGCAGTATTTT
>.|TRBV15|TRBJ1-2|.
CATSRDSYGYTF
TGTGCCACCAGCAGGGACAGCTATGGCTACACCTTC
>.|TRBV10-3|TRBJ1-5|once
CAISDGGDRNQPQHF
TGTGCCATCAGTGATGGAGGGGACCGCAATCAGCCCCAGCATTTT
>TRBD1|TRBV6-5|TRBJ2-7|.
CASSLGQGSYEQYF
TGTGCCAGCAGTTTGGGACAGGGGAGCTACGAGCAGTACTTC
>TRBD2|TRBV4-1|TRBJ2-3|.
CASSQGPAGGPDTQYF
TGCGCCAGCAGCCAAGGCCCAGCGGGAGGGCCTGATACGCAGTATTTT
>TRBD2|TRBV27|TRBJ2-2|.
CASQRLAGSHGELFF
TGTGCCAGCCAACGACTAGCGGGCAGTCACGGGGAGCTGTTTTTT
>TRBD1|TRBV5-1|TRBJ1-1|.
CASSFDQGAWATEAFF
TGCGCCAGCAGCTTCGATCAGGGGGCGTGGGCCACTGAAGCTTTCTTT
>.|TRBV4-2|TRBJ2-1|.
CASSQVRPLAGMGNEQFF
TGTGCCAGCAGCCAAGTTCGGCCCCTGGCGGGAATGGGGAATGAGCAGTTCTTC
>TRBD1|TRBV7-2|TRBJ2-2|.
CASSPRDRGRSDAGELFF
TGTGCCAGCAGCCCGCGGGACAGGGGGCGTTCAGATGCCGGGGAGCTGTTTTTT
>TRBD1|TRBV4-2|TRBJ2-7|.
CASSQGEGPVTGGRQYF
TGTGCCAGCAGCCAAGGGGAGGGTCCGGTTACAGGGGGCAGGCAGTACTTC
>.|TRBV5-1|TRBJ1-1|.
CASSLKVSGTEAFF
TGCGCCAGCAGCTTGAAGGTTTCAGGGACTGAAGCTTTCTTT
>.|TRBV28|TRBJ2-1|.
CASLTWRSRHNEQFF
TGTGCCAGCTTAACCTGGCGGTCTCGGCACAATGAGCAGTTCTTC
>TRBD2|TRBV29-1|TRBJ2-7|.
CSVGGMTSGVSYEQYF
TGCAGCGTTGGGGGGATGACTAGCGGGGTTTCCTACGAGCAGTACTTC
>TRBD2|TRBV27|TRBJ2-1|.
CASSFRSGNDNEQFF
TGTGCCAGCAGTTTCCGGAGCGGGAATGACAATGAGCAGTTCTTC
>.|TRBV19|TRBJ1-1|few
CASTNIWGRKNTEAFF
TGTGCCAGTACCAATATCTGGGGGCGGAAGAACACTGAAGCTTTCTTT
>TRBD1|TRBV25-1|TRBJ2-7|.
CATGQGTYEQYF
TGTGCCACGGGACAGGGTACCTACGAGCAGTACTTC
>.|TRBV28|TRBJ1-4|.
CASSLFGFNEKLFF
TGTGCCAGCAGTTTGTTCGGTTTTAATGAAAAACTGTTTTTT